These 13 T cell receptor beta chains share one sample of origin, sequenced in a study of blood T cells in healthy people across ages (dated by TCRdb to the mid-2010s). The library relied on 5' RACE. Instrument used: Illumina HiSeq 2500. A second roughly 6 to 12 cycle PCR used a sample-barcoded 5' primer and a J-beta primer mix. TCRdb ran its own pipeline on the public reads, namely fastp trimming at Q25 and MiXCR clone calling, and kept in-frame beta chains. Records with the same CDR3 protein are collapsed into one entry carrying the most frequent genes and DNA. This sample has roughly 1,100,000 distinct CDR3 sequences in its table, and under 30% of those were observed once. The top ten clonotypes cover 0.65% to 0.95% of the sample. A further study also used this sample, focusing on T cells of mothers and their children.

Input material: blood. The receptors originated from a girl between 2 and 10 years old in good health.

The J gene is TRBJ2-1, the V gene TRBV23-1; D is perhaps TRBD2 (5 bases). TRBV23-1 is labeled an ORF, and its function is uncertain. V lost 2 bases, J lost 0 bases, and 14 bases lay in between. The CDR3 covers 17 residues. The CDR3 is CASSQNRWESSYNEQFF. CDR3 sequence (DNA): TGCGCCAGCAGTCAAAACCGATGGGAGAGCTCCTACAATGAGCAGTTCTTC.

The CDR3 DNA follows: TGCAGCGTGTTTGGACAGGAAGAAAAACTGTTTTTT. It translates to CSVFGQEEKLFF. The V gene is TRBV29-1, the J gene TRBJ1-4; 7 bases are shared with TRBD1. The CDR3 extends over 12 amino acids. Germline V lookup: CDR1 SQVTM, CDR2 ANQGSEA. The V gene end was trimmed by 6 bases and the J gene end by 8 bases; junction bases not matched to a gene: 6.

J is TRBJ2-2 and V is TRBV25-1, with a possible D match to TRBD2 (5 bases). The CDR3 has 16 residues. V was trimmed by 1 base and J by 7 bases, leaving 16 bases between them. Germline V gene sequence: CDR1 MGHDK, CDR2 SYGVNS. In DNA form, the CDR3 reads TGTGCCAGCAGTGAATCTCCAGGACTGGATTACGGGGAGCTGTTTTTT. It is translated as CASSESPGLDYGELFF.

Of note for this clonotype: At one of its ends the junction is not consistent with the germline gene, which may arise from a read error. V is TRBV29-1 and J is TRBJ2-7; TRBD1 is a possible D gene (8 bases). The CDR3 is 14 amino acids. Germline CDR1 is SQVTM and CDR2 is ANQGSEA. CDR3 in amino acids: CSVLDREGTYAQYF. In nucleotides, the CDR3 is TGCAGCGTCCTGGACAGGGAGGGGACCTACGCGCAGTACTTC.

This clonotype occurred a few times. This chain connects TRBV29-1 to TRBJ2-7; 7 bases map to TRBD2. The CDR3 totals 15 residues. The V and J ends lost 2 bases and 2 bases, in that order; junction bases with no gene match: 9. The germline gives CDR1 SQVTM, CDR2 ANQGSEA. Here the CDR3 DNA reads TGCAGCGTTGAATTGAGGCTAGCGGAAACCTACGAGCAGTACTTC. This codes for CSVELRLAETYEQYF.

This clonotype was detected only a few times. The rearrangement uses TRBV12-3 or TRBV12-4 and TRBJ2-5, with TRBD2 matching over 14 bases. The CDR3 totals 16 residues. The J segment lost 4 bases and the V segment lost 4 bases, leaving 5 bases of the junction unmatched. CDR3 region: CASSSPGTSGGETQYF. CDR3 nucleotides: TGTGCCAGCAGTTCCCCCGGGACTAGCGGGGGAGAGACCCAGTACTTC.

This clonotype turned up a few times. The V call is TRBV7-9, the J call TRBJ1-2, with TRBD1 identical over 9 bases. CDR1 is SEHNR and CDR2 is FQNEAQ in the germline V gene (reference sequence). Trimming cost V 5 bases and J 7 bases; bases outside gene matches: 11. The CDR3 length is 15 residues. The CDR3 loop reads CASSPKKGQGLGYTF. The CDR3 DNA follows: TGTGCCAGCAGCCCTAAAAAAGGACAGGGGCTTGGCTACACCTTC.

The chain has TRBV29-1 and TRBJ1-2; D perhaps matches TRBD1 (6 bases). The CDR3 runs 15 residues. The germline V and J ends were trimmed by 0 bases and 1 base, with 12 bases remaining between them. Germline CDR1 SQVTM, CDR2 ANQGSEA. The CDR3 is CSVEDTRDNNYGYTF. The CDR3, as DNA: TGCAGCGTTGAAGATACTCGGGACAATAACTATGGCTACACCTTC.

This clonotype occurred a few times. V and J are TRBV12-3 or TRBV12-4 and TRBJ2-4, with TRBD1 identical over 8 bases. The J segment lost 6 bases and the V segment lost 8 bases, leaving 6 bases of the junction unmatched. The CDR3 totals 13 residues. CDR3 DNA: TGTGCCAGCGGACGACAGGGGATAAACATTCAGTACTTC. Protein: CASGRQGINIQYF.

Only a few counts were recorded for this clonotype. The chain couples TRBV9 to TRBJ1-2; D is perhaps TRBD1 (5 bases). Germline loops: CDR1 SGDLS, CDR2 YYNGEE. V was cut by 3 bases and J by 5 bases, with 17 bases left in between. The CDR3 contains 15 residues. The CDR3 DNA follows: TGTGCCAGCAGCGCGCCGGAGAGGGAGGGGTATGGCTACACCTTC. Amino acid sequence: CASSAPEREGYGYTF. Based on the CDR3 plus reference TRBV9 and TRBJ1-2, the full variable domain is DSGVTQTPKHLITATGQRVTLRCSPRSGDLSVYWYQQSLDQGLQFLIQYYNGEERAKGNILERFSAQQFPDLHSELNLSSLELGDSALYFCASSAPEREGYGYTFGSGTRLTVV.

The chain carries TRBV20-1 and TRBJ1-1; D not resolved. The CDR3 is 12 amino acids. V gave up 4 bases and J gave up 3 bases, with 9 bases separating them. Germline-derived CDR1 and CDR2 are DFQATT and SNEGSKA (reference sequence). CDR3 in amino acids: CSAMRGDTEAFF. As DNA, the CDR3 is TGCAGTGCTATGCGCGGGGACACTGAAGCTTTCTTT.

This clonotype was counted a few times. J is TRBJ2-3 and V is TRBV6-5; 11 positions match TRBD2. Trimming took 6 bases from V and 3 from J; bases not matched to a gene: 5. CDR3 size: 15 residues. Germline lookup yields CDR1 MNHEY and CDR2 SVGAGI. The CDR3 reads CASRRGTSGTDTQYF. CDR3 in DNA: TGTGCCAGCAGACGCGGGACTAGCGGTACAGATACGCAGTATTTT.

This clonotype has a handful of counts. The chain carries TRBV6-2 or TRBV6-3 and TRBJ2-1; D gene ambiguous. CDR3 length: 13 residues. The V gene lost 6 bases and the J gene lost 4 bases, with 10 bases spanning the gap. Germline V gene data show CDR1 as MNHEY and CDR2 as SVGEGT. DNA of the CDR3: TGTGCCAGCAGCTGGACGGGTTACAATGAGCAGTTCTTC. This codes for CASSWTGYNEQFF.